The T cell receptor beta chain under discussion was sequenced for a study of patients and donors after allogeneic stem cell transplantation. TCRdb independently ran MiXCR on the RT-PCR reads; one entry per CDR3 protein. The data contain 410,000 or so distinct CDR3 sequences, 16% of them singletons. The TCR sequence derives from a human donor who was either an allogeneic HSCT recipient or a stem cell or donor lymphocyte infusion donor (not recorded which). It is not recorded whose cells these are; they may come from a transplant donor. The sequenced material came from blood, either unsorted or a sorted T cell fraction (not recorded which).

The CDR3 DNA reads as TGTGCCAGCAGGCAGGGACAGTTCTCTGGGGCCAACGTCCTGACTTTC. Translated, it gives CASRQGQFSGANVLTF. This sequence joins TRBV6-2 or TRBV6-3 and TRBJ2-6; 7 bases match TRBD1. V shed 6 bases and J 0 bases; nucleotides not matched to a gene: 5. The CDR3 runs 16 residues. CDR1 MNHEY and CDR2 SVGEGT come from the germline V gene.